The 32 T cell receptor beta chains below were found in one sample sequenced in a study of blood T cell repertoires in COVID-19. Sequencing used immunoSEQ multiplex PCR; TCRdb keeps in-frame clones, though not all of them. The sample shows under 250,000 clones, 70% to 85% of them seen only once. The sample consisted of PBMCs or T cells enriched from blood (not recorded which). These receptors were taken from a woman in her sixties who had recovered from COVID-19.

This rearrangement joins TRBV7-3 to TRBJ1-1; D might be TRBD1 (6 bases). Germline V CDR1 and CDR2: SGHTA, FQGTGA. The length of the CDR3 is 17 residues. Trimming removed 5 bases from V and 0 bases from J, with 19 bases in between. CDR3 protein: CASSPHARGVMNTEAFF. The CDR3 coding sequence is TGTGCCAGCAGCCCTCATGCCAGGGGTGTAATGAACACTGAAGCTTTCTTT.

The chain employs TRBV7-2 and TRBJ2-7, with D unclear. Germline-derived CDR1 and CDR2 are SGHTA and FQGNSA. The CDR3 totals 12 residues. V was cut by 1 base and J by 5 bases, with 6 bases left in between. CDR3 in amino acids: CASSLVTDEQYF. CDR3 in DNA: TGTGCCAGCAGCTTAGTTACTGACGAGCAGTACTTC.

Concerning this clone itself: Other DNA sequences in the sample encode the same CDR3. The chain links TRBV5-5 to TRBJ1-4; TRBD1 aligns across 8 bases. The CDR3 runs to 14 residues. The junction had 7 bases not matched to a gene; V was cut back by 4 bases and J by 8 bases. Germline V gene lookup returns CDR1 SGHKS and CDR2 YYEKEE (reference sequence). The CDR3 DNA sequence: TGTGCCAGCAGCCTTGGGACAGGAGGAGAAAAACTGTTTTTT. Amino acid sequence: CASSLGTGGEKLFF. The whole variable domain, remainder taken from reference TRBV5-5 and TRBJ1-4, is DAGVTQSPTHLIKTRGQQVTLRCSPISGHKSVSWYQQVLGQGPQFIFQYYEKEERGRGNFPDRFSARQFPNYSSELNVNALLLGDSALYLCASSLGTGGEKLFFGSGTQLSVL.

J is TRBJ1-1 and V is TRBV7-9; 8 nucleotides agree with TRBD1. Germline trimming cut 4 bases from V and 3 bases from J; bases unmatched to any gene: 7. Looked up from germline, CDR1 is SEHNR and CDR2 is FQNEAQ (reference sequence). The CDR3 spans 15 residues. The CDR3, as DNA: TGTGCCAGCAGCTCCGCAGGGGGCGCGGACACTGAAGCTTTCTTT. Protein product: CASSSAGGADTEAFF.

This clone was found once. The J gene is TRBJ1-5, the V gene TRBV19, with D perhaps TRBD1 (5 bases). The CDR3 consists of 14 residues. Looked up from germline, CDR1 is LNHDA and CDR2 is SQIVND (reference sequence). V lost 6 bases, J lost 4 bases, and 13 bases lay in between. Here the CDR3 reads CASRRTGENQPQHF. For the CDR3, the DNA is TGTGCCAGTAGGAGGACGGGGGAAAATCAGCCCCAGCATTTT.

The gene calls are TRBV14 and TRBJ1-1; D gene ambiguous. The V end lost 3 bases, the J end lost 1 base, and 6 bases lay between the germline ends. The CDR3 length is 13 residues. Germline CDR1 SGHDN, CDR2 FVKESK. The CDR3 loop is CASSQSRNTEAFF. For the CDR3, the DNA is TGTGCCAGCAGCCAGAGTAGGAACACTGAAGCTTTCTTT.

The rearrangement joins TRBV19 to TRBJ2-2; D not resolved. Germline-derived CDR1 and CDR2 are LNHDA and SQIVND (reference sequence). The CDR3 loop spans 15 amino acids. V dropped 5 bases and J dropped 0 bases, with 10 bases sitting between them. The CDR3 reads CASSADLTNTGELFF. CDR3 DNA: TGTGCCAGTAGTGCTGACTTGACGAACACCGGGGAGCTGTTTTTT.

The chain employs TRBV10-1 and TRBJ2-4, with D tentatively TRBD1 (5 bases). Looked up from germline, CDR1 is WNHNN and CDR2 is SYGVQD (reference sequence). This CDR3 has 20 amino acids. The V end was cut by 0 bases, the J end by 0 bases, with 21 bases between. The CDR3 loop reads CASSESIVNRPRKAKNIQYF. The CDR3 DNA sequence: TGCGCCAGCAGTGAGTCGATAGTGAACAGGCCCCGGAAAGCCAAAAACATTCAGTACTTC.

The V call is TRBV11-1, the J call TRBJ1-1; 7 bases are a match to TRBD1. The CDR3 covers 15 residues. The germline CDR1 and CDR2 sequences are SGHAT and FQDESV (reference sequence). V lost 4 bases and J lost 3; bases outside the gene matches: 8. CDR3 protein: CASSSGQGGYTEAFF. The DNA for the CDR3 is TGTGCCAGCAGCTCTGGGCAGGGGGGATACACTGAAGCTTTCTTT.

This clone was counted only a few times. This rearrangement joins TRBV12-3 or TRBV12-4 to TRBJ2-1; D gene unclear. V lost 6 bases and J lost 8, with 8 bases in between. The CDR3 spans 11 residues. In nucleotides, the CDR3 is TGTGCCAGCAGCCAGCGTCATGAGCAGTTCTTC. Amino acids: CASSQRHEQFF.

V gene TRBV24-1 combines with J gene TRBJ2-1; 7 bases are a match to TRBD1. Looked up from germline, CDR1 is KGHDR and CDR2 is SFDVKD. This CDR3 spans 16 amino acids. The J segment lost 2 bases and the V segment lost 3 bases, leaving 6 bases of the junction unmatched. CDR3 DNA: TGTGCCACCAGTGATGCCAGACAGGGAACCTACAATGAGCAGTTCTTC. Its translation is CATSDARQGTYNEQFF.

This clone has at least ten counts. The chain has TRBV3-1 (or the pseudogene TRBV3-2) and TRBJ2-7; weak D call: TRBD1 (6 bases). CDR1 LGHDT and CDR2 YNNKEL come from the germline V gene (reference sequence). The CDR3 contains 14 residues. V lost 4 bases, J lost 3 bases, and 13 bases lay in between. As DNA, the CDR3 is TGTGCCAGCAGCCCCTCAGGGGTCCGCTACGAGCAGTACTTC. It specifies CASSPSGVRYEQYF.

The chain is built from TRBV27 and TRBJ2-3; tentative D call: TRBD2 (6 bases). The germline V gene has CDR1 MNHEY and CDR2 SMNVEV (reference sequence). This CDR3 is built from 15 residues. V was clipped by 2 bases and J by 6 bases, with 15 bases between them. The CDR3 nucleotides read TGTGCCAGCAGTTTAACTAGCCTTTCGTGGGATACGCAGTATTTT. Translating it yields CASSLTSLSWDTQYF.

V usage is TRBV19 and J usage is TRBJ1-6, with unresolved D. The germline V and J ends were trimmed by 3 bases and 6 bases, with 9 bases remaining between them. Germline V gene sequence: CDR1 LNHDA, CDR2 SQIVND (reference sequence). The CDR3 contains 14 residues. The CDR3 DNA reads TGTGCCAGTAGTATGGGCCAAAGTAATTCACCCCTCCACTTT. As protein: CASSMGQSNSPLHF.

The chain employs TRBV5-1 and TRBJ2-1, with 9 positions matching TRBD1. Germline loops: CDR1 SGHRS, CDR2 YFSETQ. V lost 4 bases and J lost 3; bases outside the gene matches: 5. CDR3 length equals 15 residues. For the CDR3, the DNA is TGCGCCAGCAGCGGGATGGGACAGGGCTACAATGAGCAGTTCTTC. This gives the protein CASSGMGQGYNEQFF.

DNA of the CDR3: TGTGCCAGCAGTTTCCTTGCAGGGAGCAATCAGCCCCAGCATTTT. Amino acid sequence: CASSFLAGSNQPQHF. J is TRBJ1-5 and V is TRBV27; D perhaps matches TRBD1 (5 bases). With 3 bases removed from V and 1 base from J, the gap between germline ends came to 10 bases. The CDR3 is 15 residues long. Germline CDR1 MNHEY, CDR2 SMNVEV (reference sequence).

The rearrangement uses TRBV1 and TRBJ2-7; TRBD2 is the table's D call, not checked against the DNA. TRBV1 is shown as a pseudogene. The CDR3 consists of 14 residues. The DNA for the CDR3 is TGCACCACAAGCAAGGAGGGAGATAGTTACGAGCAGTACTTC. This gives the protein CTTSKEGDSYEQYF.

This sequence joins TRBV5-1 and TRBJ2-3, with TRBD2 matching over 10 bases. This CDR3 has 17 amino acids. Germline values: CDR1 SGHRS, CDR2 YFSETQ. The J segment lost 5 bases and the V segment lost 3 bases, leaving 12 bases of the junction unmatched. DNA for the CDR3: TGCGCCAGCAGCTCCCGAAGCCGCGGACTAGCGGAAGATACGCAGTATTTT. This sequence encodes CASSSRSRGLAEDTQYF.

This chain connects TRBV19 to TRBJ2-3; D may be TRBD2 (5 bases). The germline V gene encodes CDR1 LNHDA and CDR2 SQIVND (reference sequence). The CDR3 has 14 amino acids. V was shortened by 7 bases and J by 6 bases, with 17 bases between the two germline ends. The CDR3 nucleotides are TGTGCCAGTAATCAAGACTACTCCCAGGATACGCAGTATTTT. It yields the protein CASNQDYSQDTQYF.

The chain employs TRBV29-1 and TRBJ1-3; 7 bases fit TRBD1. Germline V gene sequence: CDR1 SQVTM, CDR2 ANQGSEA. This CDR3 spans 13 amino acids. V dropped 8 bases and J dropped 4; count of bases not matched to a gene: 8. CDR3 DNA sequence: TGCAGCATGTCGCGGACAGGAGGAAACACCATATATTTT. Translated: CSMSRTGGNTIYF. The complete variable domain, with remaining parts taken from reference TRBV29-1 and TRBJ1-3, reads SAVISQKPSRDICQRGTSLTIQCQVDSQVTMMFWYRQQPGQSLTLIATANQGSEATYESGFVIDKFPISRPNLTFSTLTVSNMSPEDSSIYLCSMSRTGGNTIYFGEGSWLTVV.

The rearrangement joins TRBV5-1 to TRBJ1-6; no definite D call. CDR1 and CDR2 (germline): SGHRS, YFSETQ. V gave up 1 base and J gave up 7 bases, with 9 bases separating them. The CDR3 contains 14 residues. The CDR3, as DNA: TGCGCCAGCAGCTTGTACGAGGAAAATTCACCCCTCCACTTT. Translation gives CASSLYEENSPLHF.

There are a few counts of this clone. The CDR3 DNA follows: TGTGCCAGCAGTGACGCGGGGGGGCCTCGGGAGACCCAGTACTTC. Encoded protein: CASSDAGGPRETQYF. This sequence joins TRBV25-1 and TRBJ2-5; 9 positions agree with TRBD2. V trimming: 3 bases; J trimming: 5 bases; junction bases outside the gene matches: 7. This CDR3 spans 15 amino acids. Germline loops: CDR1 MGHDK, CDR2 SYGVNS.

The chain joins TRBV11-2 to TRBJ1-4; 7 bases fit TRBD1. Looked up from germline, CDR1 is SGHAT and CDR2 is FQNNGV. This CDR3 region has 17 residues. V lost 5 bases to trimming and J lost 8 bases; unmatched junction nucleotides: 17. As DNA, the CDR3 is TGTGCCAGCAGCGGGCACAGGGGAAGGGGCGTAAGGGAAAAACTGTTTTTT. It translates to CASSGHRGRGVREKLFF.

The chain uses TRBV6-5 and TRBJ1-1; 11 bases agree with TRBD1. Germline V gene lookup returns CDR1 MNHEY and CDR2 SVGAGI. The CDR3 consists of 15 residues. V shed 4 bases and J 4 bases; nucleotides not matched to a gene: 5. The CDR3: CASSSWTGGTTEAFF. The CDR3 coding sequence is TGTGCCAGCAGTTCGTGGACAGGGGGCACCACTGAAGCTTTCTTT.

This chain joins TRBV18 and TRBJ1-1, with 8 bases identical to TRBD1. The germline V gene encodes CDR1 KGHSH and CDR2 LQKENI. This CDR3 contains 14 residues. V shed 6 bases, J shed 4 bases, and the junction held 7 bases outside the gene matches. This chain's CDR3 is CASSPTGGSTEAFF. CDR3 in DNA: TGTGCCAGCTCGCCTACAGGGGGGAGCACTGAAGCTTTCTTT.

The V gene is TRBV1, the J gene TRBJ2-6; the tabulated D call, TRBD2, remains unverified against the DNA. TRBV1 is a documented pseudogene. The length of the CDR3 is 16 residues. DNA of the CDR3: TGCACCAGCAGCCAAGAACGGGTTTCTGGGGCCAACGTCCTGACTTTC. Translated: CTSSQERVSGANVLTF.

The chain joins TRBV6-5 to TRBJ1-2, with D maybe TRBD1 (6 bases). The CDR3 is made up of 14 amino acids. Looked up from germline, CDR1 is MNHEY and CDR2 is SVGAGI. With 6 bases removed from V and 1 base from J, the gap between germline ends came to 12 bases. CDR3 loop: CASSQTGINYGYTF. In DNA, the CDR3 is TGTGCCAGCAGCCAGACAGGAATTAACTATGGCTACACCTTC.

The chain employs TRBV3-1 (or the pseudogene TRBV3-2) and TRBJ1-4; TRBD1 agrees at 7 bases. Germline CDR1 reads LGHDT; CDR2 reads YNNKEL (reference sequence). The CDR3 sequence is 15 residues long. V gave up 1 base and J gave up 5 bases; unmatched junction bases: 4. CDR3 DNA sequence: TGTGCCAGCAGCCAAGCTACCAGGGGGAATGAAAAACTGTTTTTT. Translated, it gives CASSQATRGNEKLFF.

V is TRBV7-3 and J is TRBJ2-7; TRBD1 might be the D (6 bases). V lost 0 bases and J 1 base, leaving 7 bases between the germline ends. The CDR3 extends over 14 amino acids. Per germline, CDR1 SGHTA and CDR2 FQGTGA. DNA of the CDR3: TGTGCCAGCAGCTTAACAGGGGGTTCCTACGAGCAGTACTTC. It is translated as CASSLTGGSYEQYF.

The chain joins TRBV25-1 to TRBJ2-2, with 8 positions matching TRBD1. The V gene's germline CDR1 is MGHDK and CDR2 SYGVNS. Unmatched junction bases numbered 11, after V lost 5 bases and J lost 6 bases. The CDR3 has 16 residues. In nucleotides, the CDR3 is TGTGCCAGCAGTCCGCGGACAGGGCCCCGTTCCGGGGAGCTGTTTTTT. Residues: CASSPRTGPRSGELFF. Supplemented by reference TRBV25-1 and TRBJ2-2, the full variable domain reads EADIYQTPRYLVIGTGKKITLECSQTMGHDKMYWYQQDPGMELHLIHYSYGVNSTEKGDLSSESTVSRIRTEHFPLTLESARPSHTSQYLCASSPRTGPRSGELFFGEGSRLTVL.

V is TRBV25-1 and J is TRBJ1-4, with 7 bases aligning to TRBD1. After removal of 6 bases from V and 8 bases from J, the junction contained 18 bases not matched to a gene. The germline gives CDR1 MGHDK, CDR2 SYGVNS. The CDR3 loop spans 17 amino acids. The chain's CDR3 is CASRPPSLQGFHEKLFF. CDR3 in DNA: TGTGCCAGCAGACCACCCTCACTACAGGGGTTCCACGAAAAACTGTTTTTT.

The chain is built from TRBV13 and TRBJ1-1; unclear D gene. The germline V and J ends were trimmed by 5 bases and 7 bases, with 11 bases remaining between them. From germline, CDR1 is PRHDT and CDR2 FYEKMQ (reference sequence). The CDR3 has 12 amino acids. CDR3 DNA: TGTGCCAGCAGCACACGTGAGGGTGAAGCTTTCTTT. Translation: CASSTREGEAFF.